These 18 T cell receptor beta chains originate from one sample sequenced in a study of metastatic and nonmetastatic thyroid tumors. TCRdb re-clonotyped the PCR reads through MiXCR. The sample lists roughly 15,000 clones; just over 25% were seen once. Thyroid surgery was preceded by no treatment in any patient. The source material was tumor tissue. Source of these receptors: a female donor with papillary thyroid cancer or a benign thyroid nodule (not recorded which). Some clones in this sample may be carry-over from other donors' samples.

The chain joins TRBV12-3 or TRBV12-4 to TRBJ2-7; maybe TRBD2 (6 bases). This CDR3 comprises 13 residues. V gave up 7 bases and J gave up 5 bases, with 15 bases separating them. In nucleotides, the CDR3 is TGTGCCAGCACTGGGGGGAAGACCCACGAGCAGTACTTC. Protein: CASTGGKTHEQYF.

This chain links TRBV14 with TRBJ2-7; no definite D call. The V end lost 3 bases, the J end lost 3 bases, and 6 bases lay between the germline ends. The CDR3 is 12 residues long. Germline assignment: CDR1 SGHDN and CDR2 FVKESK. CDR3 sequence reads: CASSQGGYEQYF. In DNA form, the CDR3 reads TGTGCCAGCAGCCAGGGCGGCTACGAGCAGTACTTC.

This clone was recorded at least ten times. The chain uses TRBV9 and TRBJ2-7, with TRBD1 matching over 9 bases. The junction had 10 bases not matched to a gene; V was cut back by 3 bases and J by 6 bases. Germline V gene data show CDR1 as SGDLS and CDR2 as YYNGEE. The CDR3 contains 15 residues. CDR3 amino acids: CASSGNWDRAREQYF. The CDR3, as DNA: TGTGCCAGCAGCGGAAACTGGGACAGGGCGCGCGAGCAGTACTTC.

There are a few counts of this clone. The genes are TRBV7-9 and TRBJ2-7; 8 positions agree with TRBD2. Trimming took 2 bases from V and 7 from J; bases not matched to a gene: 1. Looked up from germline, CDR1 is SEHNR and CDR2 is FQNEAQ (reference sequence). This CDR3 region has 12 residues. In DNA, the CDR3 is TGTGCCAGCAGCTTAATAGCGGGGGAGCAGTACTTC. It specifies CASSLIAGEQYF.

This clone was observed at least ten times. The chain is built from TRBV9 and TRBJ2-1; TRBD2 matches at 10 bases. Germline V gene data show CDR1 as SGDLS and CDR2 as YYNGEE. J lost 8 bases, V lost 0 bases, and 5 bases had no gene match. The CDR3 loop spans 15 amino acids. The CDR3 DNA is TGTGCCAGCAGCGTAGGGCTAGCGGGAGACTATGAGCAGTTCTTC. It specifies CASSVGLAGDYEQFF. The full variable domain, in which reference TRBV9 and TRBJ2-1 provide the parts outside the CDR3, is DSGVTQTPKHLITATGQRVTLRCSPRSGDLSVYWYQQSLDQGLQFLIQYYNGEERAKGNILERFSAQQFPDLHSELNLSSLELGDSALYFCASSVGLAGDYEQFFGPGTRLTVL.

This clone was recorded many times. The genes are TRBV10-1 and TRBJ2-3, with D hard to call. There are 12 residues in the CDR3. The V gene's germline CDR1 is WNHNN and CDR2 SYGVQD (reference sequence). Between the trimmed V and J ends, which lost 2 bases and 5 bases, there was a span of 5 bases. The CDR3 DNA reads TGCGCCAGCAGTGAGACGGGAGATACGCAGTATTTT. The encoded protein is CASSETGDTQYF.

By share of the sample, this clone is medium-sized. The chain is built from TRBV6-5 and TRBJ2-7; TRBD1 matches 7 bases. The germline CDR1 and CDR2 sequences are MNHEY and SVGAGI. With V trimmed by 4 bases and J by 5 bases, 8 bases remained unmatched. This CDR3 has 14 amino acids. In DNA, the CDR3 is TGTGCCAGCAGTTCCTCCGGGACAGTTAACGAGCAGTACTTC. Translating gives CASSSSGTVNEQYF.

Within the sample, this clone is medium-sized. J is TRBJ2-2 and V is TRBV5-1; 13 nucleotides line up with TRBD2. Germline CDR1 and CDR2: SGHRS and YFSETQ. J was trimmed by 7 bases and V by 2 bases; bases with no gene match: 5. The CDR3 has 16 residues. The CDR3 sequence: CASSLTSGRAGGELFF. The CDR3 region has the DNA TGCGCCAGCAGCTTAACTAGCGGGAGGGCCGGCGGGGAGCTGTTTTTT. The full variable domain, its missing parts supplied by reference TRBV5-1 and TRBJ2-2, is KAGVTQTPRYLIKTRGQQVTLSCSPISGHRSVSWYQQTPGQGLQFLFEYFSETQRNKGNFPGRFSGRQFSNSRSEMNVSTLELGDSALYLCASSLTSGRAGGELFFGEGSRLTVL.

This clone was counted at least ten times. CDR3 nucleotides: TGTGCCACCACGGGGCGGAAGGACGACACCGGGGAGCTGTTTTTT. Protein product: CATTGRKDDTGELFF. The chain is built from TRBV24-1 and TRBJ2-2; D tentatively reads TRBD1 or TRBD2 (5 bases each). Trimming took 8 bases from V and 3 from J, leaving 15 bases between them. The CDR3 extends over 15 amino acids. Germline CDR1 reads KGHDR; CDR2 reads SFDVKD.

This clone has only a few counts. The junction differs from germline at one of its ends, possibly a read error. The chain recombines TRBV6-9 with TRBJ2-2, with 10 nucleotides matching TRBD2. This CDR3 region has 15 residues. The germline V gene encodes CDR1 MNHGY and CDR2 SVAAGI. The CDR3 region is CASRGLAPNTGELFF. The CDR3 DNA follows: TGCGCCAGCAGGGGACTAGCGCCGAACACCGGGGAGCTGTTTTTT.

The sample holds a few counts of this clone. This clone may be a read error of a much larger clone one base away. This chain joins TRBV9 and TRBJ2-5; 11 nucleotides line up with TRBD1. The CDR3 extends over 16 amino acids. V lost 0 bases and J lost 5; bases outside the gene matches: 6. The germline CDR1 and CDR2 sequences are SGDLS and YYNGEE. The CDR3 DNA sequence: TGTGCCAGCAGCGTAGGGCTGGGACAGGGGGGGGAGACCCAGTACTTC. This codes for CASSVGLGQGGETQYF.

This clone was counted a few times. At one end, the junction sequence differs from germline, possibly due to a read error. The rearrangement uses TRBV28 and TRBJ2-2, with D possibly TRBD2 on 5 matching bases. The CDR3 length is 12 residues. CDR1 and CDR2 from the germline V gene are MDHEN and SYDVKM. The CDR3 loop is CASSTLYGELFF. CDR3 DNA sequence: TGTGCCAGCAGTACTCTCTACGGGGAGCTTTTTTTT.

By share, this clone ranks as medium-sized. This sequence joins TRBV20-1 and TRBJ1-1; D is perhaps TRBD1 (5 bases). Looked up from germline, CDR1 is DFQATT and CDR2 is SNEGSKA (reference sequence). This CDR3 comprises 13 residues. Deletions cut 3 bases from V and 8 bases from J, with 16 bases between. CDR3 in amino acids: CSASGGGGGEAFF. CDR3 nucleotides: TGCAGTGCTAGCGGTGGTGGGGGAGGGGAAGCTTTCTTT.

Concerning this clone: This same CDR3 is encoded by further DNA sequences in the sample. The chain employs TRBV18 and TRBJ2-1; D unresolved. Per germline, CDR1 KGHSH and CDR2 LQKENI. V was shortened by 3 bases and J by 2 bases, with 17 bases between the two germline ends. The CDR3 sequence is 17 residues long. The CDR3 DNA reads TGTGCCAGCTCACCTGGGCTAGAGGTCCTTCCCTACAATGAGCAGTTCTTC. Its protein is CASSPGLEVLPYNEQFF.

This chain joins TRBV30 and TRBJ2-7; D unclear. The germline V and J ends were trimmed by 2 bases and 1 base, with 15 bases remaining between them. The CDR3 has 15 amino acids. Germline assignment: CDR1 GTSNPN and CDR2 SVGIG (reference sequence). CDR3 sequence reads: CAWSKDISLSYEQYF. Written as DNA, the CDR3 is TGTGCCTGGAGTAAAGATATCAGTTTGTCCTACGAGCAGTACTTC.

This clone was counted ten times or more. The V gene is TRBV9, the J gene TRBJ1-1, with 7 bases matching TRBD1. The germline V gene has CDR1 SGDLS and CDR2 YYNGEE. Unmatched junction bases numbered 7, after V lost 8 bases and J lost 3 bases. The CDR3 length is 13 residues. CDR3 sequence: CASTTGRDTEAFF. The CDR3 nucleotides are TGTGCCAGTACGACAGGGAGAGACACTGAAGCTTTCTTT.

The chain recombines TRBV30 with TRBJ1-5, with TRBD1 matching over 7 bases. J was trimmed by 7 bases and V by 2 bases; bases with no gene match: 8. CDR1 and CDR2 from the germline V gene are GTSNPN and SVGIG (reference sequence). The CDR3 sequence is 14 residues long. The CDR3 DNA reads TGTGCCTGGAGTTTTGGAGGGGGCGGACAGCCCCAGCATTTT. The encoded protein is CAWSFGGGGQPQHF.

This chain uses TRBV4-1 with TRBJ2-3; 8 positions agree with TRBD2. CDR3 size: 17 residues. Trimming took 4 bases from V and 6 from J; bases not matched to a gene: 15. Germline CDR1 reads MGHRA; CDR2 reads YSYEKL. The CDR3 nucleotides are TGCGCCAGCAGCCGAGACCGCTCCGGGACTAGTCTTGATACGCAGTATTTT. Its translation is CASSRDRSGTSLDTQYF.